This TCR beta chain comes out of a study of blood T cell repertoires in COVID-19. How the authors handled the data: Amplification with reference gene primers provided the estimates of nucleated cell counts. Only in-frame clones appear in the TCRdb table, and some are missing; sequencing was by immunoSEQ multiplex PCR. V and J calls and clone size are as listed in that table; D and trimming were resolved from the DNA. The sample contains roughly 400,000 clones, 75% to 90% of which appear only once. Participants had their cohort set by participant-reported clinical history. Either two negative PCRs, clearance, or symptom resolution qualified Cohort 3 donors as recovered. V was pared by 4 bases and J by 2 bases, with 16 bases of the junction left unmatched. The CDR3 runs 19 residues. Per the germline V gene, CDR1 is SEHNR and CDR2 is FQNEAQ (reference sequence).

Sequencing used PBMCs or T cells enriched from blood (not recorded which). The source is a man in his thirties or forties who had recovered from COVID-19. The J gene is TRBJ2-1, the V gene TRBV7-9; TRBD2 aligns across 8 bases. CDR3 nucleotide sequence: TGTGCCAGCAGCTGGGGACTAGAGTCGTCATTCTTGCCCTACAATGAGCAGTTCTTC. It is translated as CASSWGLESSFLPYNEQFF.